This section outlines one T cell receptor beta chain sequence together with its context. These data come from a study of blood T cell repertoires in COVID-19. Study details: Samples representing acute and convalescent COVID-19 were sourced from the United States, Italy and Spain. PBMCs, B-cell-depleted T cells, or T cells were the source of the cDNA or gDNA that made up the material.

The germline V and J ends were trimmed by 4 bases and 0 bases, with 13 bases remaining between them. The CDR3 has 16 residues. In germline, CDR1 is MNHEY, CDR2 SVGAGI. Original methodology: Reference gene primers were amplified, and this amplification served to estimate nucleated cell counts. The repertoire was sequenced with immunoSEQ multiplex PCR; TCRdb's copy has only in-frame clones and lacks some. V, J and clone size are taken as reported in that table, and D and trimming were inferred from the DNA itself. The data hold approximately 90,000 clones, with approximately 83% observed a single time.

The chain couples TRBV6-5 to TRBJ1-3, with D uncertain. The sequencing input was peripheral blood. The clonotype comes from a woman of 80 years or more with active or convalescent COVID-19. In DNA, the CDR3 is TGTGCCAGCAGTTCCGGGAGCCTTGCCTCTGGAAACACCATATATTTT. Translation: CASSSGSLASGNTIYF.